Below, 30 T cell receptor beta chains from the same sample are listed, as sequenced in a study of identifying expanded T cells in peripheral blood. Here immunoSEQ multiplex PCR was the method, and the copy in TCRdb shows in-frame clones only, minus some. The sample holds about 63,000 clones, about four fifths seen once. Sequenced: blood. All receptors come from a person aged 18 to 75 in good health.

The V gene is TRBV29-1, the J gene TRBJ2-7; D uncertain. The CDR3 extends over 11 amino acids. V was pared by 4 bases and J by 1 base, with 5 bases between. CDR1 SQVTM and CDR2 ANQGSEA come from the germline V gene. CDR3 in amino acids: CSVALSYEQYV. CDR3 coding DNA: TGCAGCGTTGCGCTATCCTACGAGCAGTACGTC.

The gene calls are TRBV5-1 and TRBJ2-5; 8 bases are a match to TRBD1. There are 19 residues in the CDR3. V shed 4 bases, J shed 4 bases, and the junction held 21 bases outside the gene matches. Germline loops: CDR1 SGHRS, CDR2 YFSETQ. The DNA of the CDR3 is TGCGCCAGCAGCGTCCCCGACAGGGGTGGTTTGTATTTGGGAGAGACCCAGTACTTC. Its translation is CASSVPDRGGLYLGETQYF.

V and J are TRBV30 and TRBJ1-4; D is unresolved. The V and J ends lost 4 bases and 3 bases respectively, with 15 bases between them. The CDR3 length is 15 residues. Germline lookup yields CDR1 GTSNPN and CDR2 SVGIG (reference sequence). The CDR3 loop is CAWTQNRVANEKLFF. The CDR3 DNA is TGTGCCTGGACCCAGAACCGGGTCGCTAATGAAAAACTGTTTTTT.

The chain uses TRBV2 and TRBJ2-1; TRBD2 matches 9 bases. This CDR3 contains 14 residues. CDR1 is SNHLY, CDR2 FYNNEI, per germline. V lost 3 bases to trimming and J lost 11 bases; unmatched junction nucleotides: 8. The CDR3 region is CASSDSSGAQKQFF. The CDR3 DNA sequence: TGTGCCAGCAGTGATTCTAGCGGGGCACAGAAGCAGTTCTTC.

The chain is built from TRBV11-3 and TRBJ2-2, with TRBD2 as a possible D gene (5 bases). Trimming removed 5 bases at V and 2 bases at J, with 15 bases between. There are 16 residues in the CDR3. Germline CDR1 SGHNT, CDR2 YENEEA. The CDR3 DNA reads TGTGCCAGCAGCCCGGCCGTGCGGGCCAACACCGGGGAGCTGTTTTTT. Protein sequence: CASSPAVRANTGELFF.

This clone was observed once. The rearrangement uses TRBV2 and TRBJ2-1, with TRBD2 identical over 12 bases. The CDR3 consists of 15 residues. Germline V gives CDR1 SNHLY, CDR2 FYNNEI. V gave up 6 bases and J gave up 5 bases; unmatched junction bases: 5. The CDR3 bases are TGTGCCAGCAGCTTGCTAGCGGGGGGGAACAATGAGCAGTTCTTC. It codes for CASSLLAGGNNEQFF.

The rearrangement joins TRBV30 to TRBJ1-1, with a tentative D call TRBD1 (5 bases). V was cut by 2 bases and J by 10 bases, with 14 bases left in between. CDR3 length: 12 residues. Germline lookup yields CDR1 GTSNPN and CDR2 SVGIG (reference sequence). The CDR3 DNA follows: TGTGCCTGGAGTATCGGGGGTGCGAGAGCTTTCTTT. This encodes CAWSIGGARAFF.

There are a few counts of this clone. V is TRBV5-5 and J is TRBJ1-1; unclear D gene. The CDR3 consists of 13 residues. Germline V gene data show CDR1 as SGHKS and CDR2 as YYEKEE (reference sequence). Trimming left V 3 bases short and J 4 bases short, with 10 bases between. CDR3: CASSSSLSTEAFF. CDR3 DNA sequence: TGTGCCAGCAGCTCCTCCCTCAGCACTGAAGCTTTCTTT.

The rearrangement links TRBV5-1 to TRBJ2-7; D not certain. The CDR3 contains 13 residues. Looked up from germline, CDR1 is SGHRS and CDR2 is YFSETQ. V shed 8 bases and J shed 3 bases, with 15 bases lying between them. The chain's CDR3 is CARARCRYYEQYV. In nucleotides, the CDR3 is TGCGCCAGGGCGCGTTGCAGGTACTACGAGCAGTACGTC.

The chain joins TRBV27 to TRBJ2-2, with D perhaps matching TRBD2 (6 bases). Germline CDR1 reads MNHEY; CDR2 reads SMNVEV (reference sequence). The CDR3 length is 17 residues. Trimming pared 5 bases from V and 7 bases from J, leaving 23 bases between. CDR3 sequence reads: CASSGRLGPLGVGELFF. CDR3 DNA sequence: TGTGCCAGCAGTGGGAGACTAGGGCCCCTTGGTGTCGGGGAGCTGTTTTTT.

This chain links TRBV19 with TRBJ2-2; 10 nucleotides match TRBD2. Germline V lookup: CDR1 LNHDA, CDR2 SQIVND (reference sequence). CDR3 size: 16 residues. The J segment lost 3 bases and the V segment lost 8 bases, leaving 9 bases of the junction unmatched. CDR3 in DNA: TGTGCCAGTGGATTTAGCGGGAGGTCGGACACCGGGGAGCTGTTTTTT. Translating it yields CASGFSGRSDTGELFF.

The chain links TRBV18 to TRBJ2-5; TRBD1 might be the D (5 bases). CDR3 length equals 14 residues. The V end was cut by 6 bases, the J end by 3 bases, with 14 bases between. Germline CDR1 is KGHSH and CDR2 is LQKENI. CDR3 region: CASSRTGREETQYF. CDR3 in DNA: TGTGCCAGCTCTAGAACGGGCAGGGAAGAGACCCAGTACTTC.

This chain connects TRBV2 to TRBJ1-6, with D perhaps matching TRBD1 (6 bases). Trimming cost V 6 bases and J 6 bases, with 18 bases left between them. Germline V gives CDR1 SNHLY, CDR2 FYNNEI. The CDR3 has 16 amino acids. In DNA, the CDR3 is TGTGCCAGCAGAGCCCGGGACACCGGGTTTAATTCACCCCTCCACTTT. This codes for CASRARDTGFNSPLHF.

CDR3 DNA sequence: TGTGCCAGCACGACAGACTCTGGAAACACCATATATTTT. Its translation is CASTTDSGNTIYF. J is TRBJ1-3 and V is TRBV5-6, with D possibly being TRBD1 (5 bases). Trimming removed 6 bases at V and 0 bases at J, with 7 bases between. CDR1 is SGHDT and CDR2 is YYEEEE in the germline V gene. CDR3 length: 13 amino acids.

This clone was recorded only once. This rearrangement joins TRBV27 to TRBJ2-1; TRBD2 matches 14 bases. J gave up 8 bases and V 4 bases, and 7 bases lay outside the gene matches. The CDR3 length is 16 residues. Germline lookup yields CDR1 MNHEY and CDR2 SMNVEV (reference sequence). CDR3 coding DNA: TGTGCCAGCAGTTCCCGGACTAGCGGGAGGTATGATGAGCAGTTCTTC. It is translated as CASSSRTSGRYDEQFF.

The CDR3 spells CASSASGTGGADTQYF. The CDR3 DNA is TGTGCCAGCAGTGCCTCCGGGACAGGGGGCGCAGATACGCAGTATTTT. V usage is TRBV6-1 and J usage is TRBJ2-3; 12 bases are a match to TRBD1. Germline trimming cut 4 bases from V and 4 bases from J; bases unmatched to any gene: 6. Germline CDR1 reads MNHNS; CDR2 reads SASEGT. The CDR3 is 16 amino acids.

The rearrangement uses TRBV2 and TRBJ2-5; 8 positions agree with TRBD2. The V and J ends lost 7 bases and 5 bases, in that order; junction bases with no gene match: 6. The CDR3 runs 13 residues. In germline, CDR1 is SNHLY, CDR2 FYNNEI. For the CDR3, the DNA is TGTGCCAGCACACGGGGGGGCTGGGAGACCCAGTACTTC. Its translation: CASTRGGWETQYF. The whole variable domain, filled in from reference TRBV2 and TRBJ2-5, reads EPEVTQTPSHQVTQMGQEVILRCVPISNHLYFYWYRQILGQKVEFLVSFYNNEISEKSEIFDDQFSVERPDGSNFTLKIRSTKLEDSAMYFCASTRGGWETQYFGPGTRLLVL.

This clone was detected a few times. The chain is built from TRBV11-2 and TRBJ2-5, with TRBD2 identical over 7 bases. Germline loops: CDR1 SGHAT, CDR2 FQNNGV. J lost 5 bases, V lost 4 bases, and 13 bases had no gene match. The CDR3 totals 16 residues. The CDR3, as DNA: TGTGCCAGCAGCTATAGCGGGCGGATAACCGGGGAGACCCAGTACTTC. Amino acids: CASSYSGRITGETQYF.

The rearrangement joins TRBV19 to TRBJ1-1; no reliable D call. Germline V gene sequence: CDR1 LNHDA, CDR2 SQIVND (reference sequence). Trimming took off 7 bases at V and 0 bases at J, with 12 bases between the two ends. CDR3 length: 14 amino acids. The CDR3 DNA reads as TGTGCCAGTAATAGCAAAACAATGAACACTGAAGCTTTCTTT. Protein: CASNSKTMNTEAFF.

V is TRBV30 and J is TRBJ2-5; weak D call: TRBD2 (6 bases). This CDR3 spans 15 amino acids. V lost 0 bases and J lost 4, with 15 bases in between. Germline lookup yields CDR1 GTSNPN and CDR2 SVGIG (reference sequence). CDR3 coding DNA: TGTGCCTGGAGTGTGGGACTCTCAACGGGAGAGACCCAGTACTTC. This gives the protein CAWSVGLSTGETQYF.

The chain links TRBV10-2 to TRBJ2-1; D is perhaps TRBD2 (5 bases). Trimming removed 0 bases at V and 9 bases at J, with 15 bases between. CDR1 WSHSY and CDR2 SAAADI come from the germline V gene. This CDR3 is 15 amino acids long. This chain's CDR3 is CASSESQRSRGEQFF. In DNA, the CDR3 is TGCGCCAGCAGTGAGTCCCAACGAAGTCGGGGTGAGCAGTTCTTC.

V and J are TRBV30 and TRBJ2-1; D could derive from TRBD1 or TRBD2 (6 bases each). The CDR3 contains 14 residues. CDR1 and CDR2 (germline): GTSNPN, SVGIG (reference sequence). The V gene lost 7 bases and the J gene lost 0 bases, with 13 bases spanning the gap. The CDR3 DNA reads TGTGCCTACGGGGGCCAACTCTCCTACAATGAGCAGTTCTTC. Translation gives CAYGGQLSYNEQFF.

The CDR3 sequence is CASSPRTVHNEQFF. As DNA, the CDR3 is TGTGCCAGCTCACCCCGGACAGTCCACAATGAGCAGTTCTTC. The chain employs TRBV18 and TRBJ2-1, with a weak D call TRBD1 (6 bases). The V end was cut by 3 bases, the J end by 5 bases, with 11 bases between. Looked up from germline, CDR1 is KGHSH and CDR2 is LQKENI. The CDR3 length is 14 residues.

The table lists this clone with a few counts. The chain is built from TRBV6-5 and TRBJ2-2; D gene uncertain. This CDR3 has 12 amino acids. The germline V and J ends were trimmed by 3 bases and 6 bases, with 5 bases remaining between them. Germline lookup yields CDR1 MNHEY and CDR2 SVGAGI. The CDR3 nucleotides are TGTGCCAGCAGTTATGGAGCCGGGGAGCTGTTTTTT. It yields the protein CASSYGAGELFF.

V is TRBV11-2 and J is TRBJ1-1, with unresolved D. V shed 1 base and J shed 1 base, with 4 bases lying between them. This CDR3 spans 13 amino acids. Germline lookup yields CDR1 SGHAT and CDR2 FQNNGV. DNA for the CDR3: TGTGCCAGCAGCTTAGTCCCGAACACTGAAGCTTTCTTT. Translation: CASSLVPNTEAFF.

The chain employs TRBV6-5 and TRBJ1-2; possibly TRBD1 for D (5 bases). Germline V lookup: CDR1 MNHEY, CDR2 SVGAGI. The ends were cut back, 0 bases at V and 7 bases at J, with 18 bases in the middle. The CDR3 contains 16 residues. CDR3 in amino acids: CASSYSRGAGRSGYTF. The CDR3 DNA reads TGTGCCAGCAGTTACTCGAGGGGAGCAGGGAGGAGTGGCTACACCTTC.

The chain uses TRBV6-5 and TRBJ1-4; 9 bases agree with TRBD1. V was pared by 8 bases and J by 8 bases, with 12 bases of the junction left unmatched. Germline V gene sequence: CDR1 MNHEY, CDR2 SVGAGI. The CDR3 covers 15 residues. The CDR3 region has the DNA TGTGCCAGCTCTCCAGGGGGACAGGGAAGGGAAAAACTGTTTTTT. As protein: CASSPGGQGREKLFF.

This clone was seen a handful of times. V gene TRBV6-6 combines with J gene TRBJ1-2, with 7 nucleotides matching TRBD1. Trimming cost V 5 bases and J 4 bases; bases outside gene matches: 7. The CDR3 runs 14 residues. Germline V CDR1 and CDR2: MNHNY, SVGAGI (reference sequence). The CDR3 loop reads CASSRDSGTYGYTF. CDR3 bases: TGTGCCAGCAGTCGGGACAGCGGGACCTATGGCTACACCTTC.

The CDR3 nucleotides read TGTGCCAGCGGGGACAGATATAATTCACCCCTCCACTTT. Its protein product is CASGDRYNSPLHF. V and J are TRBV6-5 and TRBJ1-6, with 7 bases matching TRBD1. The germline gives CDR1 MNHEY, CDR2 SVGAGI. This CDR3 is 13 amino acids long. V shed 8 bases, J shed 4 bases, and the junction held 2 bases outside the gene matches.

This clone has just a few counts. The rearrangement joins TRBV25-1 to TRBJ1-2; D not resolved. The CDR3 totals 14 residues. Trimming cost V 10 bases and J 2 bases, with 17 bases left between them. Per germline, CDR1 MGHDK and CDR2 SYGVNS. CDR3 amino acids: CATQDGGPNYGYTF. In nucleotides, the CDR3 is TGTGCCACCCAGGATGGCGGACCCAACTATGGCTACACCTTC.